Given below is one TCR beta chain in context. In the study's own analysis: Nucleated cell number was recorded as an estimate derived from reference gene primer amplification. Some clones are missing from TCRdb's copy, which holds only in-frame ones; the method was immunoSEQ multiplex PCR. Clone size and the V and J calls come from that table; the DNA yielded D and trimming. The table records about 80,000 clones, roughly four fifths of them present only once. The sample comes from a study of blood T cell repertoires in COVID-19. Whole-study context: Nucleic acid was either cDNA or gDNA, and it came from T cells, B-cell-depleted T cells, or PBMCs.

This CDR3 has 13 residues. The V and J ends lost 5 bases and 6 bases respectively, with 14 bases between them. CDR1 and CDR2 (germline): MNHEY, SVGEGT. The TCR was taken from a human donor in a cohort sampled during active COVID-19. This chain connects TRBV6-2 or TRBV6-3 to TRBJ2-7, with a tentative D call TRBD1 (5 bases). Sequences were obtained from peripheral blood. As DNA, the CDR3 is TGTGCCAGCAGTCCAACCCAGGGAACCGAGCAGTACTTC. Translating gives CASSPTQGTEQYF.